Below are 10 T cell receptor beta chains sequenced from a single sample in a study of blood T cells in healthy people across ages. Combining a sample-barcoded 5' primer with a J-beta primer mix, a second PCR ran for roughly 6 to 12 cycles. TCRdb independently ran MiXCR on the 5' RACE reads; one entry per CDR3 protein. The top ten hold about 20% of the sample, which has roughly 800,000 distinct CDR3 sequences, more than 45% seen once. Material: blood. The receptors were gathered from a man aged 25-45 years in good health.

The J gene is TRBJ1-6, the V gene TRBV7-4, with D uncertain. The CDR3 is made up of 13 amino acids. V lost 3 bases, J lost 7 bases, and 7 bases lay in between. From germline, CDR1 is SGHVT and CDR2 SQSDAQ. In nucleotides, the CDR3 is TGTGCCAGCAGCTTTTTCGGAAATTCACCCCTCCACTTT. Translated: CASSFFGNSPLHF.

The rearrangement links TRBV7-2 to TRBJ2-7; D perhaps matches TRBD2 (6 bases). The V gene lost 1 base and the J gene lost 7 bases, with 11 bases spanning the gap. Germline values: CDR1 SGHTA, CDR2 FQGNSA. CDR3 length: 13 residues. CDR3 residues: CASSLVWREEQYF. CDR3 bases: TGTGCCAGCAGCTTAGTGTGGCGGGAAGAGCAGTACTTC.

The chain joins TRBV7-8 to TRBJ2-5; D remains unclear. The germline gives CDR1 SGHVS, CDR2 FQNEAQ. V lost 5 bases and J lost 13, with 17 bases in between. This CDR3 is built from 12 residues. CDR3 protein: CASSPIPTELYF. For the CDR3, the DNA is TGTGCCAGCAGCCCTATCCCTACTGAGCTGTACTTC.

V is TRBV19 and J is TRBJ1-2; D call uncertain. CDR1 and CDR2 (germline): LNHDA, SQIVND (reference sequence). The V end was cut by 6 bases, the J end by 0 bases, with 14 bases between. CDR3 length: 15 residues. The CDR3: CASSQTLKANYGYTF. The CDR3 nucleotides read TGTGCCAGTAGCCAGACCCTAAAGGCTAACTATGGCTACACCTTC.

This chain links TRBV6-1 with TRBJ2-6; 7 nucleotides match TRBD1. The germline V gene has CDR1 MNHNS and CDR2 SASEGT. The CDR3 contains 17 residues. V gave up 4 bases and J gave up 0 bases; unmatched junction bases: 6. The CDR3 bases are TGTGCCAGCAGTGGGACAGGCGGACTCTCTGGGGCCAACGTCCTGACTTTC. Translation: CASSGTGGLSGANVLTF.

This clonotype was observed once. This chain uses TRBV10-3 with TRBJ1-2, with D unresolved. V dropped 7 bases and J dropped 2 bases, with 17 bases sitting between them. The germline V gene has CDR1 ENHRY and CDR2 SYGVKD. The CDR3 extends over 15 amino acids. CDR3 DNA: TGTGCCATCAACGAACACCCAACGCGGAACTATGGCTACACCTTC. It yields the protein CAINEHPTRNYGYTF.

The chain employs TRBV29-1 and TRBJ2-5; 8 bases are a match to TRBD2. From germline, CDR1 is SQVTM and CDR2 ANQGSEA. The CDR3 is made up of 11 amino acids. After removal of 7 bases from V and 7 bases from J, the junction contained 5 bases not matched to a gene. The CDR3 nucleotides are TGCAGCGCGGGAGGGGAGAGGACCCAGTACTTC. This translates into CSAGGERTQYF.

The chain carries TRBV7-8 and TRBJ2-3; D perhaps matches TRBD2 (6 bases). This CDR3 has 18 residues. Deletions cut 5 bases from V and 2 bases from J, with 23 bases between. CDR1 and CDR2 from the germline V gene are SGHVS and FQNEAQ. The CDR3 DNA follows: TGTGCCAGCAGCCCGATCTCCCGCGGGACGACAAACACAGATACGCAGTATTTT. Amino acid sequence: CASSPISRGTTNTDTQYF.

The gene calls are TRBV7-2 and TRBJ2-1, with D unclear. The CDR3 consists of 13 residues. Per germline, CDR1 SGHTA and CDR2 FQGNSA. Trimming stripped 1 base from V and 7 bases from J, with 8 bases between. CDR3 nucleotide sequence: TGTGCCAGCAGCTTAGTGTTCGGGAATGAGCAGTTCTTC. Protein: CASSLVFGNEQFF.

This clonotype was observed a handful of times. This rearrangement joins TRBV6-2 or TRBV6-3 to TRBJ2-7; weak D call: TRBD2 (6 bases). CDR1 and CDR2 (germline): MNHEY, SVGEGT. V was pared by 0 bases and J by 3 bases, with 9 bases between. This CDR3 has 14 residues. In nucleotides, the CDR3 is TGTGCCAGCAGTTACTCGATGACTAGCTACGAGCAGTACTTC. This sequence encodes CASSYSMTSYEQYF.